This record covers a single T cell receptor (beta chain). As yet, its antigen is unknown. The entry originates in a study of T-cell memory formation after mild COVID-19. Whole-study results and caveats: Memory from before infection featured some responding clones, which suggests cross-reactive memory joined.

TCRdb re-called the 5' RACE reads with MiXCR, one entry per CDR3 protein. The data show some 270,000 distinct CDR3 sequences, 15% to 19% seen once. V gave up 6 bases and J gave up 3 bases, with 18 bases separating them. The CDR3 runs 15 residues. Germline V gene data show CDR1 as SSHAT and CDR2 as FNYEAQ (reference sequence). This receptor was taken from an adult woman who had mild COVID-19 (a few samples of this study predate the infection). Cell type and time point are not known. Sequenced sample: PBMCs or a T cell subset sorted from them (not recorded which). The chain combines TRBV7-7 with TRBJ2-7; D not resolved. CDR3 DNA: TGTGCCAGCAGTCTCGGGTACGGTAGGAACTACGAGCAGTACTTC. It yields the protein CASSLGYGRNYEQYF.